The 5 T cell receptor beta chains reported below all come from one sample, sequenced in a study of regulatory T cells in long-lasting Graves disease. The time point: newly diagnosed GD, antithyroid drugs for less than 3 months. Making the TCR library involved RNA that had been extracted from PBMCs. Arm-PCR with iRepertoire HTBI primers amplified the CDR3 regions for these TCR beta libraries. TCRdb recomputed calls from the multiplex PCR reads with MiXCR, one row per CDR3 protein. The sample contains 390,000 or so distinct CDR3 sequences, approximately 12% of which appear only once. This sample also belongs to another study, concerning T cells in Graves' hyperthyroidism and ophthalmopathy.

The specimen comprised peripheral blood mononuclear cells (PBMCs), sampled at new diagnosis, from a patient treated with antithyroid drugs. These receptors were collected from a woman between 18 and 29 years old with Graves disease.

This clonotype was counted ten times or more. The rearrangement uses TRBV6-2 or TRBV6-3 and TRBJ2-2, with D perhaps given as TRBD1 or TRBD2 (5 bases each). The V end was cut by 2 bases, the J end by 5 bases, with 12 bases between. There are 15 residues in the CDR3. In germline, CDR1 is MNHEY, CDR2 SVGEGT. The CDR3 here is CASSYGGLGTGELFF. CDR3 nucleotide sequence: TGTGCCAGCAGTTACGGGGGATTGGGGACCGGGGAGCTGTTTTTT.

This clonotype was seen more than once but under ten times. The V gene is TRBV30, the J gene TRBJ2-1; no clear D gene. The length of the CDR3 is 15 residues. Trimming took off 4 bases at V and 4 bases at J, with 17 bases between the two ends. Looked up from germline, CDR1 is GTSNPN and CDR2 is SVGIG (reference sequence). DNA of the CDR3: TGTGCCTGGACCGAGAGTCCCAGCTCATACAATGAGCAGTTCTTC. This codes for CAWTESPSSYNEQFF.

This clonotype appeared many times. This chain uses TRBV27 with TRBJ1-2, with 9 bases fitting TRBD1. Germline V CDR1 and CDR2: MNHEY, SMNVEV (reference sequence). The CDR3 totals 17 residues. The V gene end was trimmed by 4 bases and the J gene end by 4 bases; junction bases not matched to a gene: 13. Here the CDR3 DNA reads TGTGCCAGCAGTTCGCAAACTTGGCCGGGACAGGGCTATGGCTACACCTTC. This encodes CASSSQTWPGQGYGYTF.

Turning to this clonotype: A much larger clone is a single base away; this may be a read error. J is TRBJ2-3 and V is TRBV6-2 or TRBV6-3; 8 bases map to TRBD2. Trimming cost V 6 bases and J 4 bases; bases outside gene matches: 12. The CDR3 runs 16 residues. Germline V CDR1 and CDR2: MNHEY, SVGEGT. The chain's CDR3 is CASSQISGKRADTQYF. The CDR3, as DNA: TGTGCCAGCAGCCAAATTAGCGGGAAGAGGGCAGATACGCAGTATTTT.

This clonotype has a count of ten or more. The chain is built from TRBV28 and TRBJ1-1; no clear D gene. V lost 8 bases, J lost 3 bases, and 22 bases lay in between. The CDR3 is 16 amino acids. In germline, CDR1 is MDHEN, CDR2 SYDVKM. The CDR3 sequence: CASLSPSRLWDTEAFF. For the CDR3, the DNA is TGTGCCAGCCTATCACCCTCGCGGCTGTGGGACACTGAAGCTTTCTTT. Complete variable domain (other parts from reference TRBV28 and TRBJ1-1): DVKVTQSSRYLVKRTGEKVFLECVQDMDHENMFWYRQDPGLGLRLIYFSYDVKMKEKGDIPEGYSVSREKKERFSLILESASTNQTSMYLCASLSPSRLWDTEAFFGQGTRLTVV.